Following are 22 T cell receptor beta chains from one sample sequenced in a study of OX40 agonist ivuxolimab in advanced cancers. Only in-frame clones appear in the TCRdb table, and some are missing; sequencing was by immunoSEQ multiplex PCR. The table has 55,000 to 80,000 clones, roughly nine tenths seen once. The source was CD4+ or CD8+ T cells sorted from blood, collected in a trial of the OX40 agonist ivuxolimab. Receptor source: an adult with an advanced solid tumor such as melanoma, head and neck, liver or kidney cancer.

This chain links TRBV28 with TRBJ1-2; 8 nucleotides line up with TRBD1. Trimming cost V 5 bases and J 0 bases; bases outside gene matches: 8. The CDR3 sequence is 16 residues long. Per the germline V gene, CDR1 is MDHEN and CDR2 is SYDVKM. Here the CDR3 DNA reads TGTGCCAGCAGTCCATACCACAGGGGGACTAACTATGGCTACACCTTC. This translates into CASSPYHRGTNYGYTF.

The chain couples TRBV11-3 to TRBJ2-1; weak D call: TRBD2 (5 bases). V dropped 7 bases and J dropped 8 bases, with 18 bases sitting between them. Germline CDR1 reads SGHNT; CDR2 reads YENEEA. This CDR3 has 14 amino acids. The CDR3 here is CASTATRLNYEQFF. The CDR3 region has the DNA TGTGCCAGCACCGCTACTAGACTTAACTATGAGCAGTTCTTC.

The V call is TRBV4-1, the J call TRBJ2-1; TRBD2 agrees at 13 bases. Germline values: CDR1 MGHRA, CDR2 YSYEKL. This CDR3 is built from 16 residues. V dropped 8 bases and J dropped 0; count of bases not matched to a gene: 4. The CDR3 loop is CASRRLAGGSYNEQFF. In nucleotides, the CDR3 is TGCGCCAGCCGCAGACTAGCGGGAGGCTCCTACAATGAGCAGTTCTTC.

This clone was picked up a small number of times. The genes are TRBV29-1 and TRBJ1-5, with D unclear. CDR1 is SQVTM and CDR2 is ANQGSEA in the germline V gene. The length of the CDR3 is 12 residues. Trimming took 6 bases from V and 3 from J, leaving 9 bases between them. CDR3 DNA: TGCAGCGTAAGGGAGATCAATCAGCCCCAGCATTTT. It specifies CSVREINQPQHF.

V usage is TRBV5-1 and J usage is TRBJ2-2; D possibly corresponds to TRBD2 (5 bases). Germline CDR1 SGHRS, CDR2 YFSETQ. V dropped 4 bases and J dropped 3 bases, with 16 bases sitting between them. The CDR3 is made up of 16 amino acids. The CDR3 bases are TGCGCCAGCAGCACCTTTGGTGGGAGTTACACCGGGGAGCTGTTTTTT. Translated, it gives CASSTFGGSYTGELFF.

V usage is TRBV2 and J usage is TRBJ1-1; D call uncertain. Per the germline V gene, CDR1 is SNHLY and CDR2 is FYNNEI. There are 12 residues in the CDR3. Trimming removed 7 bases at V and 3 bases at J, with 9 bases between. CDR3 loop: CASMATHTEAFF. In nucleotides, the CDR3 is TGTGCCAGCATGGCCACCCACACTGAAGCTTTCTTT.

The chain uses TRBV27 and TRBJ2-7, with 11 bases identical to TRBD1. CDR1 is MNHEY, CDR2 SMNVEV, per germline (reference sequence). Germline trimming cut 5 bases from V and 2 bases from J; bases unmatched to any gene: 8. This CDR3 contains 16 residues. The CDR3 protein is CASSRSWDRGAYEQYF. CDR3 in DNA: TGTGCCAGCAGTAGGTCGTGGGACAGGGGGGCCTACGAGCAGTACTTC.

The chain links TRBV28 to TRBJ2-5; a possible D gene is TRBD1 (6 bases). The germline V gene encodes CDR1 MDHEN and CDR2 SYDVKM. The CDR3 has 14 residues. With 2 bases removed from V and 2 bases from J, the gap between germline ends came to 9 bases. CDR3 loop: CASSLTGWQETQYF. In nucleotides, the CDR3 is TGTGCCAGCAGTTTAACAGGGTGGCAAGAGACCCAGTACTTC.

The chain couples TRBV7-2 to TRBJ2-7; D possibly matches TRBD1 or TRBD2 (5 bases each). CDR3 size: 15 residues. V gave up 5 bases and J gave up 2 bases, with 16 bases separating them. The germline V gene encodes CDR1 SGHTA and CDR2 FQGNSA. CDR3 sequence: CASSPTARGPYEQYF. The CDR3 DNA follows: TGTGCCAGCAGCCCGACCGCGAGGGGACCCTACGAGCAGTACTTC.

This chain uses TRBV23-1 with TRBJ2-1; 10 bases are shared with TRBD1. TRBV23-1 is marked as an open reading frame, function uncertain. The CDR3 has 14 residues. J lost 6 bases, V lost 4 bases, and 3 bases had no gene match. CDR3 in DNA: TGCGCCAGCAGTCGACAGGGGGCAGTCAATGAGCAGTTCTTC. The encoded protein is CASSRQGAVNEQFF.

The rearrangement uses TRBV18 and TRBJ1-3, with 9 bases aligning to TRBD1. This CDR3 contains 17 residues. In germline, CDR1 is KGHSH, CDR2 LQKENI. Trimming at V came to 5 bases and at J to 0 bases, leaving 8 bases not matched to a gene. The CDR3 spells CASSSRDRVSSGNTIYF. DNA for the CDR3: TGTGCCAGCTCATCCCGGGACAGGGTTTCCTCTGGAAACACCATATATTTT.

The chain combines TRBV9 with TRBJ2-3; D gene uncertain. V was clipped by 0 bases and J by 2 bases, with 13 bases between them. Germline V gene lookup returns CDR1 SGDLS and CDR2 YYNGEE. The CDR3 runs 16 residues. The CDR3 DNA is TGTGCCAGCAGCGTAGAGATCGAGCAGAACACAGATACGCAGTATTTT. Its protein product is CASSVEIEQNTDTQYF.

The V gene is TRBV18, the J gene TRBJ2-7, with 10 bases identical to TRBD1. V was pared by 1 base and J by 3 bases, with 6 bases of the junction left unmatched. The germline V gene encodes CDR1 KGHSH and CDR2 LQKENI. The CDR3 loop spans 16 amino acids. The CDR3: CASSPRTGGLSYEQYF. The DNA for the CDR3 is TGTGCCAGCTCACCACGGACAGGGGGTTTGAGCTACGAGCAGTACTTC. The whole variable domain, filled in from reference TRBV18 and TRBJ2-7, reads NAGVMQNPRHLVRRRGQEARLRCSPMKGHSHVYWYRQLPEEGLKFMVYLQKENIIDESGMPKERFSAEFPKEGPSILRIQQVVRGDSAAYFCASSPRTGGLSYEQYFGPGTRLTVT.

The V gene is TRBV28, the J gene TRBJ2-2; D unclear. Trimming took off 8 bases at V and 1 base at J, with 5 bases between the two ends. Germline V gene lookup returns CDR1 MDHEN and CDR2 SYDVKM. CDR3 length: 12 residues. The CDR3, as DNA: TGTGCCAGCGTGGAGAACACCGGGGAGCTGTTTTTT. This sequence encodes CASVENTGELFF.

The rearrangement joins TRBV19 to TRBJ1-5; no clear D gene. Germline CDR1 is LNHDA and CDR2 is SQIVND (reference sequence). Trimming left V 4 bases short and J 4 bases short, with 8 bases between. This CDR3 comprises 13 residues. CDR3 DNA sequence: TGTGCCAGTAGTACGCCACTTAATCAGCCCCAGCATTTT. It is translated as CASSTPLNQPQHF.

V and J are TRBV2 and TRBJ1-2, with 11 bases that match TRBD1. Germline CDR1 and CDR2: SNHLY and FYNNEI. There are 12 residues in the CDR3. The ends lost 11 bases at V and 7 bases at J; junction bases unmatched: 6. The CDR3 sequence: CARTGGTGGYTF. The DNA for the CDR3 is TGTGCCCGGACAGGGGGCACGGGTGGCTACACCTTC. The complete variable domain, with remaining parts taken from reference TRBV2 and TRBJ1-2, reads EPEVTQTPSHQVTQMGQEVILRCVPISNHLYFYWYRQILGQKVEFLVSFYNNEISEKSEIFDDQFSVERPDGSNFTLKIRSTKLEDSAMYFCARTGGTGGYTFGSGTRLTVV.

This rearrangement joins TRBV28 to TRBJ1-3, with TRBD1 matching 9 bases. CDR1 is MDHEN, CDR2 SYDVKM, per germline. This CDR3 spans 15 amino acids. The J segment lost 5 bases and the V segment lost 6 bases, leaving 8 bases of the junction unmatched. CDR3 in DNA: TGTGCCAGCAGGTCCGGGACAGGGTATAGAAACACCATATATTTT. Translating it yields CASRSGTGYRNTIYF.

The chain employs TRBV5-8 and TRBJ1-3; D is perhaps TRBD1 (6 bases). V was shortened by 6 bases and J by 0 bases, with 13 bases between the two germline ends. Germline V gene sequence: CDR1 SGHTS, CDR2 YDEGEE. This CDR3 is built from 15 residues. CDR3 region: CASTIRGASGNTIYF. The CDR3 nucleotides read TGTGCCAGCACCATACGGGGGGCCTCTGGAAACACCATATATTTT.

V is TRBV5-4 and J is TRBJ2-2, with D unclear. The CDR3 has 15 amino acids. The V gene lost 5 bases and the J gene lost 3 bases, with 14 bases spanning the gap. Germline V lookup: CDR1 SGHNT, CDR2 YYREEE (reference sequence). CDR3 DNA sequence: TGTGCCAGCAGACAGAATATAGATTACACCGGGGAGCTGTTTTTT. It translates to CASRQNIDYTGELFF.

The V call is TRBV18, the J call TRBJ2-7, with 11 bases identical to TRBD2. The CDR3 is 17 residues long. V was clipped by 0 bases and J by 6 bases; unmatched bases: 10. In germline, CDR1 is KGHSH, CDR2 LQKENI. The CDR3 protein is CASSPPTSGKGRFEQYF. The CDR3 bases are TGTGCCAGCTCACCACCGACTAGCGGGAAGGGTAGGTTCGAGCAGTACTTC.

This chain joins TRBV7-6 and TRBJ2-2; 9 bases line up with TRBD1. The ends lost 3 bases at V and 6 bases at J; junction bases unmatched: 11. CDR1 and CDR2 (germline): SGHVS, FNYEAQ. The CDR3 spans 17 residues. The CDR3 DNA reads TGTGCCAGCAGCTTCGGTACGGGACAGGGATATTCCGGGGAGCTGTTTTTT. Translation: CASSFGTGQGYSGELFF.

The chain couples TRBV6-1 to TRBJ2-1; D is uncertain. CDR1 and CDR2 from the germline V gene are MNHNS and SASEGT. Trimming took 2 bases from V and 12 from J, leaving 11 bases between them. The CDR3 is made up of 12 amino acids. In DNA, the CDR3 is TGTGCCAGCAGTGAACGGACCCCACGGCAGTTCTTC. Encoded protein: CASSERTPRQFF.